Each of the 12 T cell receptor beta chains below was sequenced from the same sample in a study of control samples from healthy donors and cancer patients. Measured with immunoSEQ multiplex PCR; TCRdb has only the in-frame clones, and not every one. Among hundreds of thousands of clones, roughly 80% were seen once, and the ten largest hold less than 15%. Sequenced material: PBMCs. The receptors were gathered from an older woman with lung cancer.

This chain connects TRBV5-4 to TRBJ2-5; 7 nucleotides agree with TRBD2. Germline V CDR1 and CDR2: SGHNT, YYREEE (reference sequence). V was clipped by 2 bases and J by 4 bases; unmatched bases: 8. The CDR3 totals 15 residues. CDR3 amino acids: CASSLGGRGAETQYF. CDR3 bases: TGTGCCAGCAGCTTAGGCGGGAGAGGGGCAGAGACCCAGTACTTC. The complete variable domain, with remaining parts taken from reference TRBV5-4 and TRBJ2-5, reads ETGVTQSPTHLIKTRGQQVTLRCSSQSGHNTVSWYQQALGQGPQFIFQYYREEENGRGNFPPRFSGLQFPNYSSELNVNALELDDSALYLCASSLGGRGAETQYFGPGTRLLVL.

In this sample, this clone turned up a few times. This chain uses TRBV5-8 with TRBJ2-1; D may match TRBD1 or TRBD2 (5 bases each). This CDR3 comprises 12 residues. V shed 5 bases and J shed 10 bases, with 13 bases lying between them. Looked up from germline, CDR1 is SGHTS and CDR2 is YDEGEE. In DNA form, the CDR3 reads TGTGCCAGCAGTCGGGACGTAGGGGAGCAGTTCTTC. Its translation: CASSRDVGEQFF.

J is TRBJ2-1 and V is TRBV4-2; 10 nucleotides line up with TRBD2. The V gene's germline CDR1 is LGHNA and CDR2 YNFKEQ. The CDR3 spans 18 residues. Trimming at V came to 2 bases and at J to 9 bases, leaving 16 bases not matched to a gene. The CDR3 sequence is CASSQRVIAGGPVPEQFF. The DNA for the CDR3 is TGTGCCAGCAGCCAACGAGTTATAGCGGGGGGCCCGGTCCCTGAGCAGTTCTTC.

The chain carries TRBV5-1 and TRBJ1-1, with D uncertain. Trimming took 0 bases from V and 4 from J, leaving 10 bases between them. CDR3 size: 14 residues. The germline gives CDR1 SGHRS, CDR2 YFSETQ. The CDR3 DNA follows: TGCGCCAGCAGCTTGGGCCCGAGTAGCACTGAAGCTTTCTTT. Translating it yields CASSLGPSSTEAFF.

The rearrangement uses TRBV6-5 and TRBJ1-5, with TRBD1 identical over 7 bases. The CDR3 is 13 amino acids. Germline trimming cut 4 bases from V and 4 bases from J; bases unmatched to any gene: 1. The germline V gene has CDR1 MNHEY and CDR2 SVGAGI. CDR3 sequence (DNA): TGTGCCAGCAGTTTGGACAGGAATCAGCCCCAGCATTTT. Its protein product is CASSLDRNQPQHF.

About this clone itself: One end of the junction varies from germline; a read error may be responsible. V usage is TRBV2 and J usage is TRBJ1-3; 11 nucleotides line up with TRBD1. There are 15 residues in the CDR3. Germline V gene data show CDR1 as SNHLY and CDR2 as FYNNEI. The CDR3 nucleotides are TGTGCCAGCAGTGGTTTGGGGACAGGGGGAAGCACCATATATTTT. Residues: CASSGLGTGGSTIYF. The full variable domain, its missing parts supplied by reference TRBV2 and TRBJ1-3, is EPEVTQTPSHQVTQMGQEVILRCVPISNHLYFYWYRQILGQKVEFLVSFYNNEISEKSEIFDDQFSVERPDGSNFTLKIRSTKLEDSAMYFCASSGLGTGGSTIYFGEGSWLTVV.

J is TRBJ2-7 and V is TRBV13; D not resolved. V lost 5 bases to trimming and J lost 3 bases, with 14 bases between them. Germline V CDR1 and CDR2: PRHDT, FYEKMQ (reference sequence). CDR3 length: 14 residues. The CDR3 DNA follows: TGTGCCAGCAGCGCCCCCCGGACGGGCTACGAGCAGTACTTC. Its translation is CASSAPRTGYEQYF.

J is TRBJ1-6 and V is TRBV3-1 (or the pseudogene TRBV3-2); 10 bases are shared with TRBD1. V was clipped by 4 bases and J by 7 bases; unmatched bases: 4. This CDR3 comprises 15 residues. The germline CDR1 and CDR2 sequences are LGHDT and YNNKEL (reference sequence). CDR3 in amino acids: CASSPTGQGNSPLHF. The DNA for the CDR3 is TGTGCCAGCAGCCCTACGGGACAGGGGAATTCACCCCTCCACTTT.

V gene TRBV2 combines with J gene TRBJ2-7; perhaps TRBD1 as D (6 bases). The ends were cut back, 6 bases at V and 2 bases at J, with 14 bases in the middle. The CDR3 loop spans 14 amino acids. Germline V gene sequence: CDR1 SNHLY, CDR2 FYNNEI. The CDR3: CASRKTRGTYEQYF. The CDR3 bases are TGTGCCAGCAGAAAAACCAGGGGAACCTACGAGCAGTACTTC.

The chain couples TRBV9 to TRBJ2-5, with 9 bases aligning to TRBD1. The length of the CDR3 is 15 residues. V trimming: 3 bases; J trimming: 5 bases; junction bases outside the gene matches: 8. CDR1 SGDLS and CDR2 YYNGEE come from the germline V gene. The CDR3 loop is CASSATGTGRETQYF. The CDR3 DNA reads TGTGCCAGCAGCGCAACCGGGACAGGGAGGGAGACCCAGTACTTC.

The CDR3, as DNA: TGTGCCAGCAGCCAATTGACAGACGAAGCTTTCTTT. Protein product: CASSQLTDEAFF. This chain connects TRBV3-1 (or the pseudogene TRBV3-2) to TRBJ1-1; D is perhaps TRBD1 (5 bases). The CDR3 covers 12 residues. Trimming shortened V by 2 bases and J by 8 bases, and 9 bases separated the two germline ends. CDR1 LGHDT and CDR2 YNNKEL come from the germline V gene (reference sequence).

The rearrangement uses TRBV2 and TRBJ1-2; TRBD1 matches 9 bases. V lost 11 bases, J lost 7 bases, and 17 bases stayed unmatched. The CDR3 consists of 15 residues. Per the germline V gene, CDR1 is SNHLY and CDR2 is FYNNEI. The CDR3 bases are TGTGCCGACCGGGACAGGGTTAATCTGCGTCGTGGCTACACCTTC. Its translation is CADRDRVNLRRGYTF. Looking up the rest from reference TRBV2 and TRBJ1-2 gives the full variable domain: EPEVTQTPSHQVTQMGQEVILRCVPISNHLYFYWYRQILGQKVEFLVSFYNNEISEKSEIFDDQFSVERPDGSNFTLKIRSTKLEDSAMYFCADRDRVNLRRGYTFGSGTRLTVV.